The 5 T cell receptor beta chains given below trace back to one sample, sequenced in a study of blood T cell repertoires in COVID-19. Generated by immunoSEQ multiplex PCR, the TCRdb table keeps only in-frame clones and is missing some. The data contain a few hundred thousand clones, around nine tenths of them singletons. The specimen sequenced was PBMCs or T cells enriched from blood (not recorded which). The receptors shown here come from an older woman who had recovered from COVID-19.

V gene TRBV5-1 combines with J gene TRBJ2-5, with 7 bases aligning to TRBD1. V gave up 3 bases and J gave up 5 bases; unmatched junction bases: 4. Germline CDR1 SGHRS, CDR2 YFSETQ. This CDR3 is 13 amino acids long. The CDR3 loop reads CASSSQDRETQYF. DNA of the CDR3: TGCGCCAGCAGCTCCCAGGACAGGGAGACCCAGTACTTC.

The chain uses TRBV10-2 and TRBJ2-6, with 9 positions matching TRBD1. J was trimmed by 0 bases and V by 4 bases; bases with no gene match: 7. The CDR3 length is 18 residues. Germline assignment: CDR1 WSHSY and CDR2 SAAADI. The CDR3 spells CASSASGTGYSGANVLTF. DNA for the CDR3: TGCGCCAGCAGTGCGTCCGGGACAGGGTACTCTGGGGCCAACGTCCTGACTTTC.

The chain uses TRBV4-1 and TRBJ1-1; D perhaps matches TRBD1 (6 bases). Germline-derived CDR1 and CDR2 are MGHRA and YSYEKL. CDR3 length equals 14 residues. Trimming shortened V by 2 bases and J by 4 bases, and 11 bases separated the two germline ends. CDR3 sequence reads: CASSQTGLGTEAFF. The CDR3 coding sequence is TGCGCCAGCAGCCAAACAGGGCTTGGCACTGAAGCTTTCTTT.

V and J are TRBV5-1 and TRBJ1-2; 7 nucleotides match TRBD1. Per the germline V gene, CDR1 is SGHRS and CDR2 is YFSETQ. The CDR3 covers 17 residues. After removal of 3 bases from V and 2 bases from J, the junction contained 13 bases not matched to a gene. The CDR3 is CASSYNARQGRNYGYTF. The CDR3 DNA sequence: TGCGCCAGCAGCTATAACGCTCGACAGGGAAGGAACTATGGCTACACCTTC.

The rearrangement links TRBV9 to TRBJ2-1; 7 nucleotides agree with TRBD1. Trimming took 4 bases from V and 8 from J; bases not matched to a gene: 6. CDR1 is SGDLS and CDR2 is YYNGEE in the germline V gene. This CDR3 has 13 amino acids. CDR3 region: CASSKQTGDEQFF. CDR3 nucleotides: TGTGCCAGCAGCAAACAAACAGGGGATGAGCAGTTCTTC.